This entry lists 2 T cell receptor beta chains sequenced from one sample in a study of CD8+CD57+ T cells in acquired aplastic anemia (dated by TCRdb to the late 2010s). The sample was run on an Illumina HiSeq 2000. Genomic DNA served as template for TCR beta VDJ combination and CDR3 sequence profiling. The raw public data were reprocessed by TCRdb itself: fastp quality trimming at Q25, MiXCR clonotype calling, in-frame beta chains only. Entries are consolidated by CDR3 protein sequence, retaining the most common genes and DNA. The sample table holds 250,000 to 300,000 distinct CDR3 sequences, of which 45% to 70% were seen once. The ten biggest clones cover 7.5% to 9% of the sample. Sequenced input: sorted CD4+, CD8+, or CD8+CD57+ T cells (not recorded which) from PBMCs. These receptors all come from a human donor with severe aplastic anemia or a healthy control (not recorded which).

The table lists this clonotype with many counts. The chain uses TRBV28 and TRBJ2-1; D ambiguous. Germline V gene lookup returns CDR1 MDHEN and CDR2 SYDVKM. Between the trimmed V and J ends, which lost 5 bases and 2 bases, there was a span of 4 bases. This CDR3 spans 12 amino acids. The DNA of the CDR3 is TGTGCCAGCAGTCCCCCCTACAATGAGCAGTTCTTC. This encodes CASSPPYNEQFF.

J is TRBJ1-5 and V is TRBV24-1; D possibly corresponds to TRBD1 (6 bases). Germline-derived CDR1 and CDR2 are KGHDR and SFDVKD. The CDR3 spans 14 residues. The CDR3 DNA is TGTGCTAGAGACCGGGACAATAGCAATCAGCCCCAGCATTTT. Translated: CARDRDNSNQPQHF.